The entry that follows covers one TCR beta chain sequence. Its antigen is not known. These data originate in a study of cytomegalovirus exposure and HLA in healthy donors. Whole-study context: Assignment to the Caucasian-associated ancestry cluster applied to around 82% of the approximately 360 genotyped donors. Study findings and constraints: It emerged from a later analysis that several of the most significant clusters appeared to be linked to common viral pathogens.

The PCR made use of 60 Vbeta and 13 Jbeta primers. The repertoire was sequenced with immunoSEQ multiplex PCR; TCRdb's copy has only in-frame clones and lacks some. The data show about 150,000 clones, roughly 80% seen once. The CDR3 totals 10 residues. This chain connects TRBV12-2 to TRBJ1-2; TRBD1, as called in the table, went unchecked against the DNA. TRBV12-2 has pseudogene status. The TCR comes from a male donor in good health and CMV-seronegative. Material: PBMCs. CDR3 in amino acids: CASRPSGYTF. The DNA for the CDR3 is TGTGCAAGTCGCCCCAGTGGCTACACCTTC.